The text below deals with one T cell receptor (beta chain). Trimming took 0 bases from V and 6 from J; bases not matched to a gene: 4. In germline, CDR1 is MNHEY, CDR2 SVGAGI. There are 15 residues in the CDR3. The data were obtained in a study of sequential checkpoint blockade in melanoma. Assay used: immunoSEQ multiplex PCR; TCRdb lists only in-frame clones, some missing. In the table there are approximately 10,000 clones, approximately 83% of which are singletons. The treatment denotes: randomized to nivolumab then ipilimumab (arm A) or the reverse (arm B). Sorted cells were live CD3+CD8+, lacking CD19 and CD56, from PBMCs.

The chain recombines TRBV6-5 with TRBJ2-1; TRBD2 agrees at 8 bases. The starting material was CD8+ T cells sorted from blood (inferred from file names), obtained from a patient given nivolumab and ipilimumab in sequence. This sequence originates from a human donor with melanoma. The CDR3 region is CASSYSRGLVNEQFF. CDR3 DNA sequence: TGTGCCAGCAGTTACTCTCGGGGACTAGTCAATGAGCAGTTCTTC.